These T cell receptor beta chains were read from a single sample in a study of T cells in Graves' hyperthyroidism and ophthalmopathy. TCRdb re-called the multiplex PCR reads through MiXCR, storing one row per CDR3 protein. The table includes 300,000 to 450,000 distinct CDR3 sequences, 15% to 20% detected once. Sample: blood. These receptors came from a man between 18 and 35 years old with Graves' ophthalmopathy. Each CDR3 is given without its conserved first and last residue. Clone sizes are given selectively: once, few, many, or a class where the clone is expanded.

v_gene	j_gene	abundance	CDR3aa
TRBV20-1	TRBJ1-1	few	SARDALTGNTEAF
TRBV28	TRBJ1-6	many	ASKLRDTRSYNSPLH
TRBV5-1	TRBJ2-3	many	ASSFEGYTDTQY
TRBV15	TRBJ2-5	few	ATSRDGLAGQETQY
TRBV11-2	TRBJ2-1	many	ASSLRDGSYNEQF
TRBV28	TRBJ2-7	NA	ASSLVMVTYEQY
TRBV7-6	TRBJ2-5	NA	ASSLGTSGTRETQY
TRBV12-3/TRBV12-4	TRBJ2-2	few	ASRDYSVGGPGELF
TRBV12-3/TRBV12-4	TRBJ1-2	NA	ASSSGAGNYGYT
TRBV5-4	TRBJ2-5	once	ASSTGLAGGTQETQY
TRBV28	TRBJ2-5	NA	ASSPDSYQETQY
TRBV6-2/TRBV6-3	TRBJ1-2	many	ASSKTGQGGINYGYT
TRBV2	TRBJ1-1	many	ASRVEGGIGTEAF
TRBV11-2	TRBJ2-5	NA	ASSSGTGLEETQY
TRBV12-3/TRBV12-4	TRBJ2-7	many	ASSPGWTYYEQY
TRBV9	TRBJ1-4	many	ASSVTPSPEKLF
TRBV27	TRBJ1-1	NA	ASSPPGLTGTAF